A selection of T cell receptor beta chains follows, all from one sample in a study of CD4 T cells in relation to SARS-CoV-2 and coronaviruses. The method was immunoSEQ multiplex PCR; TCRdb's version includes in-frame clones alone and lacks a portion of them. The sample lists roughly 17,000 clones, roughly 82% occurring once. Antigens of these TCRs are unknown. The specimen sequenced was CD4+ T cells from PBMCs, cultured in vitro. The source is a human donor in good health. The CDR3 runs from the conserved cysteine through the conserved F or W. A D gene is named only where the DNA matches it firmly. Clone sizes are given selectively: once, few, many, or a class where the clone is expanded.

TRBV3-1/TRBV3-2	TRBJ2-7	once	TRBD1	CASSPSTGGARVEQYF	TGTGCCAGCTCTCCCAGCACAGGGGGCGCCCGGGTCGAGCAGTACTTC
TRBV1	TRBJ2-6	.	.	CTSSQYGTALHLSGANVLTF	TGCACCAGCAGCCAGTACGGGACAGCCCTACATCTCTCTGGGGCCAACGTCCTGACTTTC
TRBV27	TRBJ2-6	.	.	CASKRHGAGSGANVLTF	TGTGCCAGCAAGAGGCATGGGGCTGGGTCTGGGGCCAACGTCCTGACTTTC
TRBV27	TRBJ1-4	.	.	CASSAGNSNEKLFF	TGTGCCAGCAGTGCTGGGAACTCTAATGAAAAACTGTTTTTT
TRBV7-6	TRBJ2-5	.	TRBD2	CASSLGSGGTQETQYF	TGTGCCAGCAGCTTAGGGTCGGGAGGGACCCAAGAGACCCAGTACTTC
TRBV4-2	TRBJ1-3	.	.	CASSQSLTFPGNTIYF	TGTGCCAGCAGCCAATCCTTGACCTTCCCTGGAAACACCATATATTTT
TRBV9	TRBJ2-5	large	TRBD2	CASSELAGLSEETQYF	TGTGCCAGCAGCGAGCTAGCGGGGCTTTCGGAAGAGACCCAGTACTTC
TRBV10-1	TRBJ2-1	.	TRBD1	CASGTGGRGGRFNEQFF	TGCGCCAGTGGGACAGGGGGCCGCGGAGGGCGCTTTAATGAGCAGTTCTTC
TRBV18	TRBJ1-5	.	.	CASSPSAVIGDQPQHF	TGTGCCAGCTCACCATCGGCAGTTATAGGGGATCAGCCCCAGCATTTT
TRBV12-5	TRBJ1-5	.	TRBD1	CASGLQGAANQPQHF	TGTGCTAGTGGTTTACAGGGGGCCGCCAATCAGCCCCAGCATTTT
TRBV27	TRBJ1-1	.	.	CASSLGGTNTVKNTEAFF	TGTGCCAGCAGTTTAGGTGGGACAAATACAGTGAAGAACACTGAAGCTTTCTTT
TRBV6-1	TRBJ2-2	.	.	CASSDRDGELFF	TGTGCCAGCAGTGACAGGGACGGGGAGCTGTTTTTT
TRBV19	TRBJ1-4	once	TRBD1	CASRLTGGGEKLFF	TGTGCCAGTAGGTTAACAGGGGGCGGAGAAAAACTGTTTTTT
TRBV15	TRBJ1-2	.	.	CATSRAGRGYGYTF	TGTGCCACCAGCAGAGCGGGCAGGGGCTATGGCTACACCTTC
TRBV2	TRBJ2-1	.	TRBD2	CASREGMSGGYNEQFF	TGTGCCAGCAGGGAGGGCATGAGCGGGGGATACAATGAGCAGTTCTTC
TRBV18	TRBJ1-1	.	TRBD1	CASSPQRGRDTEAFF	TGTGCCAGCTCACCACAAAGGGGGCGGGACACTGAAGCTTTCTTT
TRBV12-3/TRBV12-4	TRBJ2-1	.	.	CASSMGVVDEQFF	TGTGCCAGCAGCATGGGTGTAGTGGATGAGCAGTTCTTC
TRBV5-4	TRBJ2-1	.	TRBD2	CASSPGTSGNYNEQFF	TGTGCCAGCAGCCCAGGGACTAGCGGGAACTACAATGAGCAGTTCTTC
TRBV7-9	TRBJ1-3	.	.	CASSSIAGPAGNTIYF	TGTGCCAGCAGCTCAATTGCGGGGCCAGCCGGAAACACCATATATTTT
TRBV6-5	TRBJ2-3	.	.	CASSYGTPSVDTQYF	TGTGCCAGCAGTTACGGGACTCCCTCGGTAGATACGCAGTATTTT
TRBV4-2	TRBJ2-3	.	.	CASSTRAENTDTQYF	TGTGCCAGCAGCACGAGGGCGGAGAACACAGATACGCAGTATTTT
TRBV6-5	TRBJ1-4	.	.	CASMRSTNEKLFF	TGTGCCAGCATGCGGTCAACTAATGAAAAACTGTTTTTT
TRBV3-1/TRBV3-2	TRBJ1-5	.	.	CASSEIGGNQPQHF	TGTGCCAGCAGCGAGATAGGCGGTAATCAGCCCCAGCATTTT
TRBV2	TRBJ2-5	few	TRBD2	CASSIAGVVETQYF	TGTGCCAGCAGTATAGCGGGAGTAGTCGAGACCCAGTACTTC
TRBV4-1	TRBJ1-1	.	TRBD1	CASSQAIDRVTEAFF	TGCGCCAGCAGCCAAGCCATTGACAGGGTGACTGAAGCTTTCTTT
TRBV28	TRBJ2-2	few	TRBD1	CASGTGGIQNTGELFF	TGTGCCAGCGGGACAGGGGGCATCCAGAACACCGGGGAGCTGTTTTTT
TRBV5-6	TRBJ2-1	.	.	CASSSPPSGEQFF	TGTGCCAGCAGCTCCCCCCCGAGTGGTGAGCAGTTCTTC
TRBV5-4	TRBJ1-2	few	.	CASSSAKDSVGGYTF	TGTGCCAGCAGCTCGGCGAAGGACAGTGTGGGTGGCTACACCTTC
TRBV15	TRBJ2-7	few	.	CATSVSQGLSYEQYF	TGTGCCACCAGCGTCTCACAGGGTCTGTCCTACGAGCAGTACTTC
TRBV11-1	TRBJ2-7	few	.	CASSLSHRAEQYF	TGTGCCAGCAGCTTATCCCACAGGGCCGAGCAGTACTTC
TRBV5-6	TRBJ1-4	.	TRBD1	CASLRWTGGEKLFF	TGTGCCAGCCTCCGGTGGACAGGGGGTGAAAAACTGTTTTTT
TRBV10-3	TRBJ2-1	.	.	CAISGETSNEQFF	TGTGCCATCAGTGGCGAGACTAGCAATGAGCAGTTCTTC
TRBV15	TRBJ2-5	.	TRBD2	CATSRGAREGETQYF	TGTGCCACCAGCCGGGGCGCTCGGGAGGGAGAGACCCAGTACTTC
TRBV19	TRBJ1-1	.	.	CASSIEQNTEAFF	TGTGCCAGTAGTATCGAGCAGAACACTGAAGCTTTCTTT
TRBV9	TRBJ2-2	.	.	CASSVDRGAGKNTGELFF	TGTGCCAGCAGCGTAGACAGAGGGGCAGGGAAGAACACCGGGGAGCTGTTTTTT
TRBV7-2	TRBJ2-5	.	.	CASSRDHGGTQYF	TGTGCCAGCAGCCGGGACCACGGAGGGACCCAGTACTTC
TRBV19	TRBJ2-7	.	.	CASSGYRYEQYF	TGTGCCAGTAGTGGGTACCGCTACGAGCAGTACTTC
TRBV7-3	TRBJ2-6	.	.	CASSLYGSGANVLTF	TGTGCCAGCAGCTTATACGGCTCTGGGGCCAACGTCCTGACTTTC
TRBV6-5	TRBJ2-5	.	.	CASSPGTRETQYF	TGTGCCAGCAGCCCGGGGACCCGAGAGACCCAGTACTTC
TRBV7-3	TRBJ2-7	.	.	CASSRIPRDEQYF	TGTGCCAGCAGTAGAATACCGAGGGACGAGCAGTACTTC
TRBV24-1	TRBJ2-7	medium-sized	.	CATSRDDEQYF	TGTGCCACCTCTCGGGACGACGAGCAGTACTTC
TRBV5-1	TRBJ2-2	.	TRBD1	CASSGGQGRAGELFF	TGCGCCAGCAGCGGGGGACAGGGAAGGGCCGGGGAGCTGTTTTTT
TRBV11-1	TRBJ2-7	.	TRBD1	CASRGQGANEQYF	TGTGCCAGCAGGGGACAGGGGGCGAACGAGCAGTACTTC
TRBV21-1	TRBJ2-7	.	.	CASSKEVGPCDLHEQYF	TGTGCCAGCAGCAAAGAAGTTGGTCCATGCGATTTGCACGAGCAGTACTTC
TRBV6-5	TRBJ1-2	.	.	CASRRVGAVAF	TGTGCCAGCAGAAGAGTGGGAGCCGTCGCCTTC
TRBV28	TRBJ1-1	.	.	CASSFLLVNTEAFF	TGTGCCAGCAGTTTCCTACTAGTGAACACTGAAGCTTTCTTT
TRBV5-1	TRBJ2-6	.	.	CASSFRDGNSGANVLTF	TGCGCCAGCAGCTTTAGGGACGGGAACTCTGGGGCCAACGTCCTGACTTTC
TRBV6-1	TRBJ2-7	.	.	CASSDPGQGFRSEQYF	TGTGCCAGCAGTGATCCGGGGCAGGGCTTCAGAAGCGAGCAGTACTTC
TRBV5-1	TRBJ1-1	once	.	CASSLDTEAFF	TGCGCCAGCAGCTTGGACACTGAAGCTTTCTTT
TRBV2	TRBJ1-1	.	TRBD1	CASSGQGGIEAFF	TGTGCCAGCAGTGGACAGGGGGGGATTGAAGCTTTCTTT
TRBV30	TRBJ1-3	.	.	CAWNPSLTGNTIYF	TGTGCCTGGAATCCGAGCCTAACTGGAAACACCATATATTTT
TRBV6-5	TRBJ2-5	.	TRBD1	CASSPGQQETQYF	TGTGCCAGCAGTCCGGGACAGCAAGAGACCCAGTACTTC